This TCR beta chain was recorded in a study of human T cells and chemical hapten exposure. Study outcomes and limitations: No alteration of TCRs above 1 in 1000 frequency was seen with DPC sensitization.

Germline CDR1 SGHTA, CDR2 FQGNSA. J was trimmed by 5 bases and V by 2 bases; bases with no gene match: 6. The CDR3 consists of 16 residues. The time point denotes: patch test 1, 2 weeks after DPC sensitization. The treatment is: therapeutic diphenylcyclopropenone sensitization with weekly scalp DPC. Before extraction, the whole blood was not fractionated, and total RNA was taken from it. MiXCR, applied by TCRdb to the RACE reads, yields one record per CDR3 protein. The table shows just over 80,000 distinct CDR3 sequences, with around 11% occurring only once. This clonotype turned up a few times. The antigen is unknown.

This receptor was obtained from a woman aged 50 to 60 with alopecia areata. Some clones in this sample may be carry-over from other donors' samples. The V gene is TRBV7-2, the J gene TRBJ2-3, with 11 bases matching TRBD2. The sample was whole blood, taken in connection with sensitization to the hapten diphenylcyclopropenone (DPC). In nucleotides, the CDR3 is TGTGCCAGCAGCTTATCGCCTAGCGGGGGGCAAGATACGCAGTATTTT. Protein: CASSLSPSGGQDTQYF.